The 14 T cell receptor beta chains reported below all come from one sample, sequenced in a study of blood T cell repertoires in COVID-19. Measured with immunoSEQ multiplex PCR; TCRdb has only the in-frame clones, and not every one. The sample lists about 500,000 clones, around nine tenths occurring once. The sample was peripheral blood. These receptors all stem from a woman in her 50s with COVID-19, enrolled during active disease.

The CDR3 region has the DNA TGTGCCAGCAGCGGACTAGAAGCCATCACAGATACGCAGTATTTT. Residues: CASSGLEAITDTQYF. The gene calls are TRBV6-2 or TRBV6-3 and TRBJ2-3; 7 bases are shared with TRBD2. CDR1 and CDR2 (germline): MNHEY, SVGEGT. The V and J ends lost 6 bases and 2 bases, in that order; junction bases with no gene match: 8. The CDR3 totals 15 residues.

The chain is built from TRBV5-6 and TRBJ2-7; 10 positions match TRBD1. Unmatched junction bases numbered 4, after V lost 5 bases and J lost 2 bases. Germline loops: CDR1 SGHDT, CDR2 YYEEEE. This CDR3 spans 14 amino acids. CDR3 amino acids: CASRPGQGPYEQYF. The CDR3 nucleotides read TGTGCCAGCAGGCCGGGACAGGGGCCCTACGAGCAGTACTTC.

J is TRBJ1-5 and V is TRBV18; the D gene is possibly TRBD1 (5 bases). Germline CDR1 is KGHSH and CDR2 is LQKENI. This CDR3 comprises 15 residues. Trimming pared 3 bases from V and 3 bases from J, leaving 12 bases between. CDR3 DNA sequence: TGTGCCAGCTCACCTCGGCGGGGCGCCAATCAGCCCCAGCATTTT. It translates to CASSPRRGANQPQHF.

The rearrangement uses TRBV5-5 and TRBJ2-7, with TRBD1 matching over 9 bases. The V segment lost 4 bases and the J segment 8 bases; nucleotides outside the gene matches: 13. CDR3 length equals 15 residues. CDR1 is SGHKS and CDR2 is YYEKEE in the germline V gene (reference sequence). In nucleotides, the CDR3 is TGTGCCAGCAGCCCCTGGCCGGGACAGGGCGAAAAGCAGTACTTC. It encodes CASSPWPGQGEKQYF.

The genes are TRBV7-9 and TRBJ2-5; D possibly corresponds to TRBD2 (6 bases). The CDR3 covers 15 residues. The germline CDR1 and CDR2 sequences are SEHNR and FQNEAQ (reference sequence). V was shortened by 0 bases and J by 2 bases, with 10 bases between the two germline ends. The CDR3 here is CASSLAGGRQETQYF. In nucleotides, the CDR3 is TGTGCCAGCAGCTTAGCGGGGGGACGACAAGAGACCCAGTACTTC.

This chain connects TRBV7-2 to TRBJ1-5; perhaps TRBD1 as D (5 bases). Germline lookup yields CDR1 SGHTA and CDR2 FQGNSA. V was shortened by 4 bases and J by 2 bases, with 12 bases between the two germline ends. The CDR3 is 15 amino acids. This CDR3 reads CASSSWGWGNQPQHF. The CDR3 coding sequence is TGTGCCAGCAGCTCCTGGGGCTGGGGCAATCAGCCCCAGCATTTT.

V gene TRBV3-1 (or the pseudogene TRBV3-2) combines with J gene TRBJ2-1; 7 bases fit TRBD2. The CDR3 has 13 amino acids. With V trimmed by 8 bases and J by 9 bases, 10 bases remained unmatched. Germline lookup yields CDR1 LGHDT and CDR2 YNNKEL (reference sequence). CDR3 sequence: CASSHGGSGEQFF. Written as DNA, the CDR3 is TGTGCCAGCTCCCACGGGGGGTCAGGTGAGCAGTTCTTC.

Only one count was recorded for this clone. The rearrangement links TRBV11-2 to TRBJ2-1; 8 nucleotides align to TRBD1. The germline CDR1 and CDR2 sequences are SGHAT and FQNNGV. Trimming at V came to 5 bases and at J to 8 bases, leaving 14 bases not matched to a gene. The CDR3 has 16 residues. The chain's CDR3 is CASSRRVAGGSDEQFF. The CDR3 bases are TGTGCCAGCAGCCGAAGGGTGGCAGGGGGCTCAGATGAGCAGTTCTTC.

The chain combines TRBV5-4 with TRBJ1-4, with D perhaps matching TRBD1 (6 bases). Germline CDR1 and CDR2: SGHNT and YYREEE (reference sequence). This CDR3 has 15 residues. V was cut by 4 bases and J by 8 bases, with 18 bases left in between. CDR3 nucleotide sequence: TGTGCCAGCAGCCCTTCCGGGACAAGAGGGGAAAAACTGTTTTTT. Translated, it gives CASSPSGTRGEKLFF.

This clone was detected a few times. V gene TRBV5-1 combines with J gene TRBJ2-3, with a weak D call TRBD2 (5 bases). CDR3 length: 14 amino acids. V lost 1 base to trimming and J lost 3 bases, with 9 bases between them. In germline, CDR1 is SGHRS, CDR2 YFSETQ. The CDR3 bases are TGCGCCAGCAGCTTGTCCGAGGGAACAGATACGCAGTATTTT. It specifies CASSLSEGTDTQYF.

This clone was seen repeatedly, ten times or more. V usage is TRBV5-6 and J usage is TRBJ2-7, with 9 bases that match TRBD1. CDR3 length: 13 amino acids. From germline, CDR1 is SGHDT and CDR2 YYEEEE. V gave up 4 bases and J gave up 2 bases; unmatched junction bases: 1. The CDR3 spells CASSGTGPYEQYF. CDR3 nucleotide sequence: TGTGCCAGCAGCGGGACAGGGCCCTACGAGCAGTACTTC. The variable domain in full, with the rest retrieved from reference TRBV5-6 and TRBJ2-7, is DAGVTQSPTHLIKTRGQQVTLRCSPKSGHDTVSWYQQALGQGPQFIFQYYEEEERQRGNFPDRFSGHQFPNYSSELNVNALLLGDSALYLCASSGTGPYEQYFGPGTRLTVT.

The chain carries TRBV10-3 and TRBJ1-2; D might be TRBD1 (5 bases). Germline CDR1 ENHRY, CDR2 SYGVKD. The CDR3 runs 15 residues. The ends were cut back, 2 bases at V and 2 bases at J, with 12 bases in the middle. This CDR3 reads CAISEQAGINYGYTF. The CDR3 DNA reads TGTGCCATCAGTGAGCAGGCAGGGATAAACTATGGCTACACCTTC.

V usage is TRBV4-1 and J usage is TRBJ1-3; D remains unclear. CDR1 and CDR2 (germline): MGHRA, YSYEKL. The CDR3 sequence is 14 residues long. The V gene lost 1 base and the J gene lost 4 bases, with 8 bases spanning the gap. CDR3 bases: TGCGCCAGCAGCCAAGGGGCCGTCGGAAACACCATATATTTT. This codes for CASSQGAVGNTIYF.

The chain couples TRBV24-1 to TRBJ1-4; 9 bases line up with TRBD1. CDR1 KGHDR and CDR2 SFDVKD come from the germline V gene. The CDR3 is made up of 17 amino acids. Trimming cost V 2 bases and J 6 bases; bases outside gene matches: 9. The CDR3, as DNA: TGTGCCACCAGTGATTCTTTAACCGGGACAGGGCATGAAAAACTGTTTTTT. Translated: CATSDSLTGTGHEKLFF.